This T cell receptor (beta chain) was identified in a study of identical twins. General study results and limits: Excess low generation probability was seen in twin-shared out-of-frame alpha sequences.

Of note for this clonotype: The antigen is unknown.

TCRdb re-called the 5' RACE reads through MiXCR, storing one row per CDR3 protein. The sample records nearly 200,000 distinct CDR3 sequences, around a sixth being singletons. This CDR3 has 16 residues. Germline assignment: CDR1 DFQATT and CDR2 SNEGSKA (reference sequence). The trim removed 5 bases at V and 4 bases at J, leaving 12 bases unmatched. A further study also used this sample, focusing on T cells expressing NK-cell markers. This second study says: The authors derived TCR beta repertoires from sorted CD3+CD56+NKG2C+, CD3+CD56+NKG2C- and CD3+CD56-NKG2C+ T cells. Seven sequenced donors out of eight were HCMV-seropositive, one seronegative.

The material sequenced was CD8+ T cells sorted from blood. The chain uses TRBV20-1 and TRBJ2-1; 9 bases map to TRBD2. This clonotype was obtained from a woman aged 18-29 years in good health. CDR3 nucleotides: TGCAGTGCTTCTACCCCAGCGGGAGGACCTTACAATGAGCAGTTCTTC. This codes for CSASTPAGGPYNEQFF.